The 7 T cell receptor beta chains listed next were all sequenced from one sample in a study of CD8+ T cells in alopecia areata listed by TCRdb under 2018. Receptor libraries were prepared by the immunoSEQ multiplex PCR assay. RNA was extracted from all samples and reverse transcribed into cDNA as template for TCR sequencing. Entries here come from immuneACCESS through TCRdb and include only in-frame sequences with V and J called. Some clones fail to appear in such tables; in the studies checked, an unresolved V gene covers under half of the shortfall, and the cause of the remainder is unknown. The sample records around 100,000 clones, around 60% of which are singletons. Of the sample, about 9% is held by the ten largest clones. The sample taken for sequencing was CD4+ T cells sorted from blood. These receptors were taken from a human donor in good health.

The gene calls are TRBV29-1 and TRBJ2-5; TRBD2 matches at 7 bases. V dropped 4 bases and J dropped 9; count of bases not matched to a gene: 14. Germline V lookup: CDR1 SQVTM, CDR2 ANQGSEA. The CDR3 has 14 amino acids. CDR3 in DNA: TGCAGCGTTGTTTACGGGGGGTTCCTCCGGGCCCAGTACTTC. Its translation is CSVVYGGFLRAQYF. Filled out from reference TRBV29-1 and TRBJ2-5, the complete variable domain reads SAVISQKPSRDICQRGTSLTIQCQVDSQVTMMFWYRQQPGQSLTLIATANQGSEATYESGFVIDKFPISRPNLTFSTLTVSNMSPEDSSIYLCSVVYGGFLRAQYFGPGTRLLVL.

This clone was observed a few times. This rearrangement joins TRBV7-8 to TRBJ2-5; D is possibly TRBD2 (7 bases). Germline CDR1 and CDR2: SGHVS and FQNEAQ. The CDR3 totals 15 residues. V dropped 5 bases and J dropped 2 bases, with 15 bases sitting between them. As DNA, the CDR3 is TGTGCCAGCAGCCCACTAGGGGGGGGACAAGAGACCCAGTACTTC. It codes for CASSPLGGGQETQYF.

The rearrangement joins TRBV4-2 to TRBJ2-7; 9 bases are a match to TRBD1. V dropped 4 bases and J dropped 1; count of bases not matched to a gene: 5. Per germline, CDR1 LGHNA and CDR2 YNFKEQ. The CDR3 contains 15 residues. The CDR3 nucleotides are TGTGCCAGCAGCCGAGGGACAGGGCCTTCCTACGAGCAGTACTTC. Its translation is CASSRGTGPSYEQYF.

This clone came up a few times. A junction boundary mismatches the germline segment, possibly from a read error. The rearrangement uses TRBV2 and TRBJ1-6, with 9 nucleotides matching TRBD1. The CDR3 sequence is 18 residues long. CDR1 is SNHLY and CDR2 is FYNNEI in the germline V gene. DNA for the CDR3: TGTGCCAGCAGGGAAGACAGGGGGTCCCAAATAGACGGTTCACCCCTCCACTTT. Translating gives CASREDRGSQIDGSPLHF.

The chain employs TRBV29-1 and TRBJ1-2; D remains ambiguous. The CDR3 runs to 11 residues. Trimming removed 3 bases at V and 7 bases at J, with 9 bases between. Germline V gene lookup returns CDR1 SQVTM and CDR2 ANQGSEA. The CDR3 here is CSVELVGGYTF. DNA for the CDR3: TGCAGCGTTGAGTTGGTCGGTGGCTACACCTTC.

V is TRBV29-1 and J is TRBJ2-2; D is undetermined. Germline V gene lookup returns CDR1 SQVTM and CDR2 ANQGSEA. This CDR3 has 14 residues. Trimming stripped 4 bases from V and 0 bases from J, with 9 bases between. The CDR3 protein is CSVVGQTNTGELFF. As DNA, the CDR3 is TGCAGCGTTGTGGGCCAGACGAACACCGGGGAGCTGTTTTTT.

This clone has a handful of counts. Here the CDR3 reads CASTSGGRYNEQFF. The CDR3 bases are TGTGCCAGCACATCGGGGGGGCGGTACAATGAGCAGTTCTTC. The J gene is TRBJ2-1, the V gene TRBV25-1, with 8 bases identical to TRBD2. The CDR3 contains 14 residues. V was clipped by 7 bases and J by 4 bases; unmatched bases: 6. Looked up from germline, CDR1 is MGHDK and CDR2 is SYGVNS. The whole variable domain, filled in from reference TRBV25-1 and TRBJ2-1, reads EADIYQTPRYLVIGTGKKITLECSQTMGHDKMYWYQQDPGMELHLIHYSYGVNSTEKGDLSSESTVSRIRTEHFPLTLESARPSHTSQYLCASTSGGRYNEQFFGPGTRLTVL.